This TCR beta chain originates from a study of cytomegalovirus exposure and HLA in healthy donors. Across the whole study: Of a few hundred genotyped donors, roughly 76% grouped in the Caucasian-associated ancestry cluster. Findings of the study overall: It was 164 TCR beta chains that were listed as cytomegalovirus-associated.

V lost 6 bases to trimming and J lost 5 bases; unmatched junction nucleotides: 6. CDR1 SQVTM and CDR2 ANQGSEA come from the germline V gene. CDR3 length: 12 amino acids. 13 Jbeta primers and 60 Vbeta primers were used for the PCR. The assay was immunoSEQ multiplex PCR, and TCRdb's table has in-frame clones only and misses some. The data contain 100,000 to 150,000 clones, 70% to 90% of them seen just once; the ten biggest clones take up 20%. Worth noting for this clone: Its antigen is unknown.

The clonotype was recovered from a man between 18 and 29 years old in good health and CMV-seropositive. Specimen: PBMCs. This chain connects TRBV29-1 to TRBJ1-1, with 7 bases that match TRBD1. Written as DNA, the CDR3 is TGCAGCGTAACAGGGGTCCGGACTGAAGCTTTCTTT. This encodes CSVTGVRTEAFF.